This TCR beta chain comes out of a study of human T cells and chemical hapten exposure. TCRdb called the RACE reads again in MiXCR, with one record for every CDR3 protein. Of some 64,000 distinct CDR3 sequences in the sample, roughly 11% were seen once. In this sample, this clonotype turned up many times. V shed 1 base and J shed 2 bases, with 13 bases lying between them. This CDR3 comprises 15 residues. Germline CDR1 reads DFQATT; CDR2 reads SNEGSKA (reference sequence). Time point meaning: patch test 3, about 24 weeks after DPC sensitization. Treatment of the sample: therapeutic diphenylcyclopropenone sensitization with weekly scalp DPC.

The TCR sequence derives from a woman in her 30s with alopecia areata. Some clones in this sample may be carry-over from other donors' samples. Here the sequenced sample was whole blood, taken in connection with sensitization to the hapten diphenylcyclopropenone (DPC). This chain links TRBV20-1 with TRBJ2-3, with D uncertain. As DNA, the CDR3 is TGCAGTGCTAGAGGTGGCGGAAGCCTCACAGATACGCAGTATTTT. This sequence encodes CSARGGGSLTDTQYF.